Listed below are T cell receptor beta chains from one sample, sequenced in a study of T cells in Graves' hyperthyroidism and ophthalmopathy. MiXCR, run by TCRdb on the multiplex PCR reads, gives a single entry per CDR3 protein. This table holds 530,000 or so distinct CDR3 sequences, about 15% found once. Input material: blood. These receptors came from a woman between 18 and 29 years old with Graves' ophthalmopathy. Each CDR3 is given with its conserved first and last residue. A D gene is named only where the DNA matches it firmly. Expanded clones are given a class, and other clones once, few, many or no size at all.

abundance,j_gene,d_gene,v_gene,CDR3nt,CDR3aa
many,TRBJ1-6,TRBD1,TRBV27,TGTGCCAGCAGTCAGCGGGGACAGAGGAATTCACCCCTCCACTTT,CASSQRGQRNSPLHF
many,TRBJ2-7,TRBD2,TRBV5-1,TGCGCCAGCAGCACAACCGGGACTAGCGGCCCCTACGAGCGGTACTTC,CASSTTGTSGPYERYF
few,TRBJ2-1,.,TRBV29-1,TGCAGCGTTGGGACCGAACCCCTACCCTACAATGAGCAGTTCTTC,CSVGTEPLPYNEQFF
.,TRBJ1-1,.,TRBV6-1,TGTGCCAGCAGTGGGACACGGAACACTGAAGCTTTCTTT,CASSGTRNTEAFF
.,TRBJ2-1,TRBD2,TRBV9,TGTGCCAGCAGTCACGGACCCAACCTAGGACTAGCGGGAGTACATGAGCAGTTCTTC,CASSHGPNLGLAGVHEQFF
few,TRBJ2-2,.,TRBV5-8,TGTGCCAGCAGCCCGGGGGCAGGCGGGTCGGGTACCGGGGAGCTGTTTTTT,CASSPGAGGSGTGELFF
few,TRBJ1-1,.,TRBV9,TGTGCCAGCAGCGCTATAGGGCTTACTGAAGCTTTCTTT,CASSAIGLTEAFF
many,TRBJ2-1,.,TRBV5-1,TGCGCCAGCAGCATTTTTAGTTTTCTCTCCTACAATGAGCAGTTCTTC,CASSIFSFLSYNEQFF
many,TRBJ1-1,TRBD1,TRBV5-5,TGTGCCAGCAGGTTGACGGGACAGGGGGGGACTGAAGCTTTCTTT,CASRLTGQGGTEAFF
.,TRBJ1-6,.,TRBV5-5,TGTGCCAGCAGCTTCGCACTCAGCTCCTATAATTCACCCCTCCACTTT,CASSFALSSYNSPLHF